This T cell receptor (beta chain) originates from a study of technical replicates of blood from a handful of donors. Assay: immunoSEQ multiplex PCR; the TCRdb copy retains only in-frame clones and omits some. The sample contains roughly 93,000 clones, nearly 97% of which appear only once. This receptor was obtained from a human donor in good health. Sequencing input: T cells isolated from PBMCs.

The CDR3 spells CSVETVRYEQYF. In DNA, the CDR3 is TGCAGCGTTGAAACGGTCCGGTACGAGCAGTACTTC. This sequence joins TRBV29-1 and TRBJ2-7; D is ambiguous. Germline V gene lookup returns CDR1 SQVTM and CDR2 ANQGSEA. Trimming removed 2 bases at V and 4 bases at J, with 9 bases between. The CDR3 is made up of 12 amino acids.